This TCR beta chain was sequenced in a study of cytomegalovirus exposure and HLA in healthy donors. Findings and limits, study-wide: Rare TCR sequences predominated, though certain public TCRs were found in many donors.

PCR was performed using 60 Vbeta and 13 Jbeta primers. Method: immunoSEQ multiplex PCR; TCRdb's copy keeps in-frame clones and lacks some. The sample consists of roughly 45,000 clones, approximately 57% of them appearing once. This clone has only one observation. The antigen is undetermined. The CDR3 has 14 residues. J gave up 4 bases and V 0 bases, and 2 bases lay outside the gene matches. Germline assignment: CDR1 SGHNT and CDR2 YYREEE (reference sequence). The origin of this receptor is a man aged 55 to 70 in good health and CMV-seropositive. The sequenced sample was PBMCs. This sequence joins TRBV5-4 and TRBJ2-5, with 8 nucleotides matching TRBD2. Here the CDR3 DNA reads TGTGCCAGCAGCTTGGCGGGAGGGCCAGAGACCCAGTACTTC. Protein: CASSLAGGPETQYF.